The 31 T cell receptor beta chains listed next were all sequenced from one sample in a study of identical twins (dated by TCRdb to 2015 to 2016). Libraries came from 5' RACE. The reads were generated on an Illumina HiSeq 2000. TCRdb's own reprocessing of the public reads used fastp at Q25 and MiXCR and kept productive beta chains. CDR3 protein duplicates are merged, each entry listing the most common genes and DNA. Here the sample has around 960,000 distinct CDR3 sequences; approximately 13% occur a single time. Around 1.5% of the sample rests with the top ten. The same sample was also used in a study of yellow fever vaccine responses in identical twins.

Sequenced sample: PBMCs. Receptor source: a woman aged 18-35 years in good health.

The chain uses TRBV5-1 and TRBJ2-1; D is perhaps TRBD1 or TRBD2 (6 bases each). The CDR3 has 14 residues. Trimming pared 7 bases from V and 3 bases from J, leaving 14 bases between. Germline V gene data show CDR1 as SGHRS and CDR2 as YFSETQ. CDR3 region: CASCTGDIYNEQFF. In DNA, the CDR3 is TGCGCCAGCTGTACGGGGGACATCTACAATGAGCAGTTCTTC.

J is TRBJ2-1 and V is TRBV12-3 or TRBV12-4; 8 bases align to TRBD1. This CDR3 spans 12 amino acids. V gave up 7 bases and J gave up 9 bases; unmatched junction bases: 5. Written as DNA, the CDR3 is TGTGCCAGCACCCAAACAGGGGGTGAGCAGTTCTTC. This encodes CASTQTGGEQFF.

This clonotype was recorded many times. The chain links TRBV5-1 to TRBJ1-6; 7 bases agree with TRBD1. Germline V CDR1 and CDR2: SGHRS, YFSETQ. CDR3 length equals 14 residues. V lost 4 bases to trimming and J lost 5 bases; unmatched junction nucleotides: 3. The CDR3 loop reads CASSTQGDNSPLHF. As DNA, the CDR3 is TGCGCCAGCAGCACTCAGGGGGATAATTCACCCCTCCACTTT.

V gene TRBV20-1 combines with J gene TRBJ2-7; a possible D gene is TRBD1 (5 bases). V lost 0 bases and J lost 2, with 11 bases in between. Germline CDR1 and CDR2: DFQATT and SNEGSKA (reference sequence). The CDR3 is made up of 14 amino acids. The CDR3 is CSARDRGQPYEQYV. DNA for the CDR3: TGCAGTGCTAGAGATAGGGGCCAGCCCTACGAGCAGTACGTC.

This clonotype showed up many times. The gene calls are TRBV29-1 and TRBJ2-1; TRBD1 or TRBD2 may be the D gene (5 bases each). The CDR3 runs 14 residues. Germline V gene data show CDR1 as SQVTM and CDR2 as ANQGSEA. Trimming left V 3 bases short and J 7 bases short, with 16 bases between. This chain's CDR3 is CSVDEGRARNEQFF. The CDR3 bases are TGCAGCGTTGATGAGGGCAGGGCTAGGAATGAGCAGTTCTTC.

This clonotype has only a few counts. The V call is TRBV28, the J call TRBJ2-3, with D possibly called TRBD1 or TRBD2 (5 bases each). The V gene's germline CDR1 is MDHEN and CDR2 SYDVKM. This CDR3 has 16 residues. Trimming left V 5 bases short and J 3 bases short, with 18 bases between. The CDR3 DNA reads TGTGCCAGCAGTCCCGGGACCCCCGGGTCTACAGATACGCAGTATTTT. Translating gives CASSPGTPGSTDTQYF.

The chain uses TRBV6-2 or TRBV6-3 and TRBJ2-3, with TRBD2 matching over 8 bases. CDR1 is MNHEY and CDR2 is SVGEGT in the germline V gene. CDR3 length: 13 residues. Trimming at V came to 7 bases and at J to 3 bases, leaving 3 bases not matched to a gene. CDR3 nucleotides: TGTGCCAGCAACCGGGAGGGGACAGATACGCAGTATTTT. Protein: CASNREGTDTQYF.

This clonotype was observed a few times. The junction does not match germline at one end; this may be a read error. The chain carries TRBV28 and TRBJ2-1; either TRBD1 or TRBD2 may supply D (5 bases each). Germline V CDR1 and CDR2: MDHEN, SYDVKM. CDR3 length: 15 residues. The CDR3 DNA is TGTGCCAGCAGAAAACCGGGACCCGTCTACAGTGAGCAGTTCTTC. This sequence encodes CASRKPGPVYSEQFF.

The rearrangement links TRBV4-1 to TRBJ2-2; D ambiguous. The CDR3 spans 14 residues. The germline V gene has CDR1 MGHRA and CDR2 YSYEKL. Deletions cut 4 bases from V and 5 bases from J, with 11 bases between. The CDR3 loop is CASSPVRGTGELFF. The DNA for the CDR3 is TGCGCCAGCAGCCCCGTGCGTGGGACCGGGGAGCTGTTTTTT.

At least ten counts were recorded for this clonotype. A read error may produce the germline difference seen at one junction end. The chain couples TRBV20-1 to TRBJ2-2; D is unclear. The germline gives CDR1 DFQATT, CDR2 SNEGSKA (reference sequence). The CDR3 extends over 16 amino acids. The CDR3 protein is CSAIKALSSNTGELFF. DNA for the CDR3: TGCAGCGCTATAAAAGCGTTATCCTCGAACACCGGGGAGCTGTTTTTT.

V usage is TRBV7-9 and J usage is TRBJ1-3; D may be TRBD1 (5 bases). This CDR3 is 14 amino acids long. Germline V gene sequence: CDR1 SEHNR, CDR2 FQNEAQ (reference sequence). Trimming left V 4 bases short and J 4 bases short, with 11 bases between. CDR3 region: CASSSPGYGNTIYF. The CDR3 bases are TGTGCCAGCAGCTCTCCAGGGTACGGAAACACCATATATTTT.

Only a few counts were recorded for this clonotype. The rearrangement joins TRBV12-3 or TRBV12-4 to TRBJ2-7; TRBD2 aligns across 12 bases. V was pared by 2 bases and J by 7 bases, with 6 bases of the junction left unmatched. This CDR3 is 15 amino acids long. The CDR3 loop is CASSLRLAGVGEQYF. The CDR3 DNA sequence: TGTGCCAGCAGTTTAAGACTAGCGGGAGTGGGAGAGCAGTACTTC.

This clonotype was counted at least ten times. The chain employs TRBV29-1 and TRBJ2-3; perhaps TRBD2 as D (6 bases). The CDR3 consists of 13 residues. CDR1 is SQVTM and CDR2 is ANQGSEA in the germline V gene. Trimming stripped 5 bases from V and 4 bases from J, with 13 bases between. CDR3 in DNA: TGCAGCGTTACTACTAGCTCCCCAGATACGCAGTATTTT. Amino acids: CSVTTSSPDTQYF.

This clonotype has just a few counts. This sequence joins TRBV24-1 and TRBJ2-3; D is unresolved. Germline V gene lookup returns CDR1 KGHDR and CDR2 SFDVKD. The CDR3 consists of 14 residues. Trimming stripped 2 bases from V and 12 bases from J, with 17 bases between. CDR3 loop: CATSDSSRWGTQYF. The CDR3 DNA reads TGTGCCACCAGTGATTCGAGTAGATGGGGAACACAGTATTTT.

This clonotype was seen many times. The chain employs TRBV6-1 and TRBJ2-1; 7 bases map to TRBD2. Looked up from germline, CDR1 is MNHNS and CDR2 is SASEGT. This CDR3 contains 14 residues. The V and J ends lost 6 bases and 3 bases, in that order; junction bases with no gene match: 5. The CDR3 reads CASSPGLFYNEQFF. The CDR3 coding sequence is TGTGCCAGCAGCCCGGGACTATTCTACAATGAGCAGTTCTTC.

As concerns this clonotype: One base away lies a much larger clone, so this may be a sequencing read error. V gene TRBV5-1 combines with J gene TRBJ1-1; 7 bases line up with TRBD1. J lost 0 bases, V lost 3 bases, and 2 bases had no gene match. This CDR3 has 14 amino acids. Germline V gene sequence: CDR1 SGHRS, CDR2 YFSETQ. In nucleotides, the CDR3 is TGCGCCAGCAGCTGGGGACAGATGAACACTGAAGCTTTCTTT. Protein: CASSWGQMNTEAFF.

V and J are TRBV20-1 and TRBJ2-2; the D gene is possibly TRBD2 (5 bases). Looked up from germline, CDR1 is DFQATT and CDR2 is SNEGSKA (reference sequence). The CDR3 covers 17 residues. V shed 3 bases and J shed 0 bases, with 17 bases lying between them. The CDR3 here is CSARPLEAYANTGELFF. In DNA, the CDR3 is TGCAGTGCTAGGCCCCTGGAGGCATACGCGAACACCGGGGAGCTGTTTTTT.

This clonotype came up a few times. The V and J genes are TRBV24-1 and TRBJ2-2, with TRBD2 identical over 8 bases. The CDR3 is 15 amino acids. Germline-derived CDR1 and CDR2 are KGHDR and SFDVKD. J was trimmed by 5 bases and V by 4 bases; bases with no gene match: 5. The CDR3, as DNA: TGTGCCACCAGTGAAGTAGCGGGAAGTACCGGGGAGCTGTTTTTT. This sequence encodes CATSEVAGSTGELFF.

In this sample, this clonotype turned up many times. The gene calls are TRBV29-1 and TRBJ2-1; TRBD1 agrees at 7 bases. CDR1 SQVTM and CDR2 ANQGSEA come from the germline V gene. This CDR3 comprises 14 residues. CDR3 sequence reads: CTLRGGPPGNEQFF. The CDR3 DNA is TGCACCCTAAGAGGGGGCCCCCCGGGGAATGAGCAGTTCTTC.

The gene calls are TRBV10-3 and TRBJ1-2; D is unresolved. The CDR3 extends over 12 amino acids. Germline values: CDR1 ENHRY, CDR2 SYGVKD. V was clipped by 4 bases and J by 8 bases, with 11 bases between them. CDR3 sequence reads: CAISGPRRGYTF. The CDR3 bases are TGTGCCATCAGTGGTCCCCGGCGGGGCTACACCTTC.

This clonotype was picked up a small number of times. The rearrangement joins TRBV12-3 or TRBV12-4 to TRBJ2-1; D is unresolved. CDR3 length: 13 residues. Trimming removed 1 base from V and 10 bases from J, with 11 bases in between. DNA of the CDR3: TGTGCCAGCAGTTTAGGAAACCCGACCGAGCAGTTCTTC. This codes for CASSLGNPTEQFF.

This clonotype was seen a few times. The chain employs TRBV20-1 and TRBJ2-2; D is perhaps TRBD2 (6 bases). V shed 3 bases and J shed 3 bases, with 11 bases lying between them. This CDR3 spans 14 amino acids. CDR1 DFQATT and CDR2 SNEGSKA come from the germline V gene (reference sequence). The CDR3 loop is CSARDGDYTGELFF. Here the CDR3 DNA reads TGCAGTGCTAGGGACGGGGACTACACCGGGGAGCTGTTTTTT.

In this sample, this clonotype turned up many times. The chain is built from TRBV28 and TRBJ1-1; 7 positions agree with TRBD1. The germline V gene encodes CDR1 MDHEN and CDR2 SYDVKM. The junction had 9 bases not matched to a gene; V was cut back by 4 bases and J by 4 bases. This CDR3 spans 15 amino acids. In DNA, the CDR3 is TGTGCCAGCAGTTCACCGGAGACAGGGAGCACTGAAGCTTTCTTT. Translated, it gives CASSSPETGSTEAFF.

This clonotype has a handful of counts. V gene TRBV3-1 combines with J gene TRBJ2-1; D gene uncertain. V shed 4 bases and J shed 7 bases, with 17 bases lying between them. The CDR3 loop spans 15 amino acids. Per germline, CDR1 LGHDT and CDR2 YNNKEL (reference sequence). Here the CDR3 DNA reads TGTGCCAGCAGCCTTGGGCTGGCCCTCCTTAATGAGCAGTTCTTC. It is translated as CASSLGLALLNEQFF.

Ten or more counts support this clonotype. V usage is TRBV10-3 and J usage is TRBJ2-5; 9 bases line up with TRBD1. The CDR3 is 13 amino acids. CDR1 is ENHRY and CDR2 is SYGVKD in the germline V gene. The trim removed 3 bases at V and 7 bases at J, leaving 3 bases unmatched. The CDR3 spells CAISEGQGMTQYF. The CDR3 DNA sequence: TGTGCCATCAGTGAAGGACAGGGGATGACCCAGTACTTC.

In its sample, this clonotype was seen a few times. This chain links TRBV5-1 with TRBJ2-1; 7 bases line up with TRBD2. The CDR3 runs 16 residues. The J segment lost 4 bases and the V segment lost 4 bases, leaving 11 bases of the junction unmatched. CDR1 is SGHRS and CDR2 is YFSETQ in the germline V gene. The CDR3 DNA is TGCGCCAGCAGCCCTACTAGGGCGGGGGAGTACAATGAGCAGTTCTTC. This encodes CASSPTRAGEYNEQFF. Full variable domain (missing parts from reference TRBV5-1 and TRBJ2-1): KAGVTQTPRYLIKTRGQQVTLSCSPISGHRSVSWYQQTPGQGLQFLFEYFSETQRNKGNFPGRFSGRQFSNSRSEMNVSTLELGDSALYLCASSPTRAGEYNEQFFGPGTRLTVL.

The rearrangement links TRBV20-1 to TRBJ1-1, with no clear D. Germline assignment: CDR1 DFQATT and CDR2 SNEGSKA (reference sequence). This CDR3 region has 13 residues. CDR3 DNA: TGCAGCCGTAGCGGAGCACTAAACACTGAAGCTTTCTTT. Protein: CSRSGALNTEAFF.

This chain links TRBV3-1 with TRBJ2-1; weak D call: TRBD1 (5 bases). CDR3 length: 13 amino acids. The germline V gene has CDR1 LGHDT and CDR2 YNNKEL (reference sequence). The ends were cut back, 4 bases at V and 6 bases at J, with 10 bases in the middle. For the CDR3, the DNA is TGTGCCAGCAGCCGTAGGGGCCCCAATGAGCAGTTCTTC. Amino acid sequence: CASSRRGPNEQFF.

The chain is built from TRBV29-1 and TRBJ1-1, with TRBD1 matching over 7 bases. Looked up from germline, CDR1 is SQVTM and CDR2 is ANQGSEA. This CDR3 comprises 15 residues. Trimming at V came to 5 bases and at J to 5 bases, leaving 14 bases not matched to a gene. The CDR3 reads CSVSYDTGARTEAFF. CDR3 DNA sequence: TGCAGCGTTTCCTACGATACAGGGGCGCGGACTGAAGCTTTCTTT. The full variable domain, completed using reference TRBV29-1 and TRBJ1-1, is SAVISQKPSRDICQRGTSLTIQCQVDSQVTMMFWYRQQPGQSLTLIATANQGSEATYESGFVIDKFPISRPNLTFSTLTVSNMSPEDSSIYLCSVSYDTGARTEAFFGQGTRLTVV.

This clonotype has a count of ten or more. The chain has TRBV7-6 and TRBJ1-1; D not resolved. V was pared by 5 bases and J by 1 base, with 11 bases between. There are 14 residues in the CDR3. CDR1 is SGHVS, CDR2 FNYEAQ, per germline. The CDR3 spells CASSPGRGNTEAFF. In nucleotides, the CDR3 is TGTGCCAGCAGCCCAGGACGGGGGAACACTGAAGCTTTCTTT.

J is TRBJ2-1 and V is TRBV2; D gene unclear. Trimming stripped 5 bases from V and 4 bases from J, with 9 bases between. Germline V gene sequence: CDR1 SNHLY, CDR2 FYNNEI. The CDR3 covers 13 residues. The DNA for the CDR3 is TGTGCCAGCAGTATAACGATTTACAATGAGCAGTTCTTC. It yields the protein CASSITIYNEQFF.